This is a list of T cell receptor beta chains from one sample in a study of blood T cell repertoires in COVID-19. Using immunoSEQ multiplex PCR, the repertoire was profiled, and TCRdb retains in-frame clones only, with some absent. There are around 290,000 clones in the sample; less than 90% occur only once, and roughly 14% lies in the top ten. Sequencing was performed on peripheral blood. The receptor set was obtained from a woman aged 70-85 years with COVID-19, enrolled during active disease. Both conserved end residues are part of each CDR3. The D gene is left open where the match is weak.

TRBV10-3	TRBJ1-2	TRBD1	TGTGCCATCAGTGAGTCTCCATTGGGACAGGGGGTAGATGGCTACACCTTC	CAISESPLGQGVDGYTF
TRBV10-3	TRBJ2-3	TRBD1	TGTGCCATCAATCCGACAGGGAGCGCAGATACGCAGTATTTT	CAINPTGSADTQYF
TRBV18	TRBJ1-1	.	TGTGCCAGCTCCGGGACACAGAATGAAGCTTTCTTT	CASSGTQNEAFF
TRBV7-2	TRBJ1-2	.	TGTGCCAGCAGCTTAGGCGTTACAGGGTGGGATGGCTACACCTTC	CASSLGVTGWDGYTF
TRBV24-1	TRBJ1-2	.	TGTGCCACCAGCTCCGCGGACAGTAACTATGGCTACACCTTC	CATSSADSNYGYTF
TRBV18	TRBJ2-7	.	TGTGCCAGCTCACCAACCGGGAACTCCTACGAGCAGTACTTT	CASSPTGNSYEQYF
TRBV7-9	TRBJ2-5	TRBD2	TGTGCCAGCAGCTCCATAGCGGGGTACCAAGAGACCCAGTACTTC	CASSSIAGYQETQYF
TRBV19	TRBJ1-1	TRBD1	TGTGCCAGTAGTATTTGGACAGGGCTGAACACTGAAGCTTTCTTT	CASSIWTGLNTEAFF
TRBV20-1	TRBJ2-5	.	TGCAGTGCTAGTAGAGGGGGGGGGCCTGAGACCCAGTACTTC	CSASRGGGPETQYF
TRBV28	TRBJ2-7	.	TGTGCCAGCAATAAGCAGGGCCGGAGCTCCTACGAGCAGTACTTC	CASNKQGRSSYEQYF
TRBV5-5	TRBJ2-6	.	TGTGCCAGCAGCTTGGACACTGGGGCCAACGTCCTGACTTTC	CASSLDTGANVLTF
TRBV9	TRBJ1-1	.	TGTGCCAGCAGCGTATCCTCCAGTGGGGCAGGCACGAACACTGAAGCTTTCTTT	CASSVSSSGAGTNTEAFF
TRBV4-3	TRBJ1-2	.	TGCGCCAGCAGCCAAGAGAGGGACTCTAACTATGGCTACACCTTC	CASSQERDSNYGYTF